What follows is one T cell receptor (beta chain) and its context. Its antigen is undetermined. Isolated per sample were at least 7 million PBMCs. Total RNA extracted from each sample amounted to at least 5 micrograms. These data belong to a study of blood T cells in healthy people across ages. Study conclusions and caveats: Unknown donor CMV status possibly confounded expanded clonotype changes.

For the second PCR, which ran for about 7 to 12 cycles, a sample-barcoded 5' primer and a J-beta primer mix were used. Each cDNA molecule, via a template-switch adaptor with 12 random nucleotides, was tagged. MiXCR was run by TCRdb on the 5' RACE reads, yielding one entry per CDR3 protein. The sample shows about 1,400,000 distinct CDR3 sequences, roughly 64% of them seen only once. The receptor's source is a young man in good health. The sample taken for sequencing was blood.

CDR3 sequence: CASSDSGGLSPYF. DNA for the CDR3: TGTGCCAGCAGTGACTCGGGGGGGTTAAGCCCGTATTTT. The rearrangement joins TRBV2 to TRBJ2-3, with TRBD2 matching 8 bases. The CDR3 contains 13 residues. The trim removed 3 bases at V and 14 bases at J, leaving 10 bases unmatched. CDR1 is SNHLY and CDR2 is FYNNEI in the germline V gene.